Listed here is a single TCR beta chain. Its target is unknown. The CDR3 has 14 residues. Germline V gene lookup returns CDR1 SGHRS and CDR2 YFSETQ. Germline trimming cut 4 bases from V and 4 bases from J; bases unmatched to any gene: 8. Patients aged 18 to 65 had newly diagnosed hyperthyroidism that had lasted under 2 months. Exclusion criteria comprised uncontrolled infection, other autoimmune disease, pregnancy or lactation. Fresh 10 ml peripheral blood yielded PBMCs. RNA transcripts gave rise to amplified TCR beta CDR3 regions. Researchers ran a first-round RT-PCR on the TCR CDR3 using the HTBI primer set. One entry per CDR3 protein, called by TCRdb with MiXCR from the multiplex PCR reads. The sample consists of roughly 740,000 distinct CDR3 sequences, approximately 16% of them appearing once. These data come from a study of T cells in Graves' hyperthyroidism and ophthalmopathy. General study points: Most clonotypes that expanded in the thyroid above 0.001 also showed up in blood.

The clonotype originates from a man aged 18 to 30 with Graves' hyperthyroidism. The gene calls are TRBV5-1 and TRBJ2-7; TRBD1 aligns across 7 bases. The specimen sequenced was blood. CDR3 sequence reads: CASSPDRDRYEQYF. CDR3 nucleotides: TGCGCCAGCAGCCCCGACAGGGATCGGTACGAGCAGTACTTC. The entire variable domain, with the rest obtained from reference TRBV5-1 and TRBJ2-7, is as follows: KAGVTQTPRYLIKTRGQQVTLSCSPISGHRSVSWYQQTPGQGLQFLFEYFSETQRNKGNFPGRFSGRQFSNSRSEMNVSTLELGDSALYLCASSPDRDRYEQYFGPGTRLTVT.